Each of the 9 T cell receptor beta chains below was sequenced from the same sample in a study of blood T cell repertoires in COVID-19. TCRdb's copy holds only in-frame clones and misses some; the assay was immunoSEQ multiplex PCR. This sample carries around 13,000 clones, approximately 80% of them seen once, and the ten largest clones take 20% to 25%. The source material was peripheral blood. The source of these receptors is a man aged 35 to 55 with active or convalescent COVID-19.

The chain has TRBV27 and TRBJ2-3; D call uncertain. V lost 3 bases and J lost 2, with 21 bases in between. From germline, CDR1 is MNHEY and CDR2 SMNVEV (reference sequence). The CDR3 has 18 amino acids. CDR3: CASSLPLLSPINTDTQYF. The CDR3, as DNA: TGTGCCAGCAGTTTGCCTCTACTTTCCCCCATTAACACAGATACGCAGTATTTT.

This chain connects TRBV5-6 to TRBJ2-7; no clear D gene. Trimming stripped 0 bases from V and 1 base from J, with 5 bases between. Germline V gene sequence: CDR1 SGHDT, CDR2 YYEEEE. The CDR3 sequence is 13 residues long. CDR3 in amino acids: CASSLGVSYEQYF. CDR3 sequence (DNA): TGTGCCAGCAGCTTGGGAGTTTCCTACGAGCAGTACTTC.

This rearrangement joins TRBV6-6 to TRBJ2-7; TRBD1 aligns across 8 bases. This CDR3 region has 16 residues. Germline V CDR1 and CDR2: MNHNY, SVGAGI (reference sequence). Trimming took 2 bases from V and 1 from J; bases not matched to a gene: 7. CDR3 coding DNA: TGTGCCAGCAGTTACCCTGGACAGGGTACGTCCTACGAGCAGTACTTC. This encodes CASSYPGQGTSYEQYF.

The chain links TRBV4-3 to TRBJ2-7; 7 nucleotides match TRBD1. The trim removed 3 bases at V and 6 bases at J, leaving 5 bases unmatched. CDR1 is LGHNA, CDR2 YSLEER, per germline. CDR3 length equals 13 residues. This chain's CDR3 is CASSQEQGIEQYF. As DNA, the CDR3 is TGCGCCAGCAGCCAGGAACAGGGGATCGAGCAGTACTTC.

The chain carries TRBV7-3 and TRBJ2-5, with D possibly TRBD1 on 5 matching bases. Germline V CDR1 and CDR2: SGHTA, FQGTGA. Trimming left V 6 bases short and J 2 bases short, with 10 bases between. This CDR3 has 13 amino acids. CDR3 nucleotides: TGTGCCAGCAGTAAAGACAGACAAGAGACCCAGTACTTC. Its translation is CASSKDRQETQYF.

The chain links TRBV27 to TRBJ2-2; D unresolved. The CDR3 totals 13 residues. CDR1 is MNHEY, CDR2 SMNVEV, per germline (reference sequence). The V end was cut by 2 bases, the J end by 4 bases, with 5 bases between. The CDR3 sequence: CASSLRSTGELFF. CDR3 bases: TGTGCCAGCAGTTTACGCAGCACCGGGGAGCTGTTTTTT.

The V and J genes are TRBV7-9 and TRBJ2-3; 9 bases fit TRBD2. The ends lost 2 bases at V and 6 bases at J; junction bases unmatched: 3. The germline gives CDR1 SEHNR, CDR2 FQNEAQ (reference sequence). The length of the CDR3 is 14 residues. CDR3 residues: CASSLTAGGDTQYF. CDR3 in DNA: TGTGCCAGCAGCTTAACAGCGGGGGGTGATACGCAGTATTTT.

The V call is TRBV6-1, the J call TRBJ2-6; no clear D gene. Germline V gene lookup returns CDR1 MNHNS and CDR2 SASEGT. The CDR3 loop spans 14 amino acids. V shed 2 bases and J shed 2 bases, with 4 bases lying between them. This chain's CDR3 is CASSELAGANVLTF. The CDR3 DNA reads TGTGCCAGCAGTGAACTAGCTGGGGCCAACGTCCTGACTTTC.

This clone has just one count. This chain connects TRBV18 to TRBJ1-1, with 7 bases that match TRBD1. Losses at the gene ends were 3 bases for V and 5 bases for J; bases not matched to a gene: 15. CDR3 length equals 17 residues. Germline CDR1 KGHSH, CDR2 LQKENI. CDR3 coding DNA: TGTGCCAGCTCACCCCTAGGGACAGACCTGACTTTGACTGAAGCTTTCTTT. Residues: CASSPLGTDLTLTEAFF.